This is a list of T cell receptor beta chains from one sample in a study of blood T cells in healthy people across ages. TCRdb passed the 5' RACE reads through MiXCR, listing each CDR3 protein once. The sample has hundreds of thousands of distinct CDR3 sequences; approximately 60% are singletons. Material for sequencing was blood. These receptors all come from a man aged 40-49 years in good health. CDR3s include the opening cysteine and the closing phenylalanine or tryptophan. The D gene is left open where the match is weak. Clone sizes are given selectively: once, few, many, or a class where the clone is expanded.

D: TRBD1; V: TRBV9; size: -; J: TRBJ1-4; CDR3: CASSAFDRGDEKLFF; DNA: TGTGCCAGCAGTGCCTTCGACAGGGGGGATGAAAAACTGTTTTTT
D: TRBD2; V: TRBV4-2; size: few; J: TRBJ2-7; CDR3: CASSSGLAGLYEQYF; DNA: TGTGCCAGCAGCTCAGGACTAGCGGGACTCTACGAGCAGTACTTC
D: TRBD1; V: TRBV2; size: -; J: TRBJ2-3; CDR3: CASSATGGWADTQYF; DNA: TGTGCCAGCAGTGCAACAGGGGGTTGGGCAGATACGCAGTATTTT
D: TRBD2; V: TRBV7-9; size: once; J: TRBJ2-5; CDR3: CASSLYVGTTTETQYF; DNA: TGTGCCAGCAGCTTATATGTGGGGACTACGACGGAGACCCAGTACTTC
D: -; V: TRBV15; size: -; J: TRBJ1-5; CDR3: CATSRDLRDSNQPQHF; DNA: TGTGCCACCAGCAGAGATCTGAGGGATAGCAATCAGCCCCAGCATTTT
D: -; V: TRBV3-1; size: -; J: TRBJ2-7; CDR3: CASSQIPQGSYEQYF; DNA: TGTGCCAGCAGCCAAATCCCACAGGGATCCTACGAGCAGTACTTC
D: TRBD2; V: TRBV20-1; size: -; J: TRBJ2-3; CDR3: CSAGAGAGTDTQYF; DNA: TGCAGTGCTGGAGCGGGAGCGGGCACAGATACGCAGTATTTT
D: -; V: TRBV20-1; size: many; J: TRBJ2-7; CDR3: CSASTVVWDEQYF; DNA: TGCAGTGCCAGTACTGTAGTCTGGGACGAGCAGTACTTC
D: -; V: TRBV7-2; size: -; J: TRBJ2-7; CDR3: CASSADVHYEQYF; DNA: TGTGCCAGCAGCGCCGATGTGCACTACGAGCAGTACTTC
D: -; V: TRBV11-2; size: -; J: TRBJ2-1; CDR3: CASSLSSAPYNEQFF; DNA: TGTGCCAGCAGCTTAAGTTCAGCACCCTACAATGAGCAGTTCTTC
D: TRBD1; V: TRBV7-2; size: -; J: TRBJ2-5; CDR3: CASSLMGQGRGDETQYF; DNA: TGTGCCAGCAGCTTAATGGGACAGGGGAGAGGAGACGAGACCCAGTACTTC
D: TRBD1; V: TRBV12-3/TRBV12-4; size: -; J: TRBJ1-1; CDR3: CASREQGAVPNTEAFF; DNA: TGTGCCAGCAGGGAACAGGGGGCCGTACCGAACACTGAAGCTTTCTTT
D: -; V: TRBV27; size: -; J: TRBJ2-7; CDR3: CASSLADKYYEQYF; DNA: TGTGCCAGCAGTTTAGCCGACAAATACTACGAGCAGTACTTC
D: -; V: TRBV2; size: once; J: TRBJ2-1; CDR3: CASRSGRVGEQFF; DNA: TGTGCCAGCAGAAGCGGAAGGGTGGGCGAGCAGTTCTTC
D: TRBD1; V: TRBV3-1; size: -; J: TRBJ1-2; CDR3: CASSQGDRDGYTF; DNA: TGTGCCAGCAGCCAAGGGGACAGGGATGGCTACACCTTC
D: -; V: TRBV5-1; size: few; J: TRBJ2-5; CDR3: CASDRDGLGETQYF; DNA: TGCGCCAGTGACCGGGACGGATTAGGGGAGACCCAGTACTTC
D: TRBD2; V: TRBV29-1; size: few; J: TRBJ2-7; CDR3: CSVEDWFGEASGSRYEQYF; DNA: TGCAGCGTTGAAGATTGGTTCGGTGAGGCGAGCGGGAGTAGATACGAGCAGTACTTC
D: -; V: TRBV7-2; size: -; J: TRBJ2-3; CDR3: CASSVSGIPDTQYF; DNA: TGTGCCAGCAGCGTGAGCGGAATTCCAGATACGCAGTATTTT
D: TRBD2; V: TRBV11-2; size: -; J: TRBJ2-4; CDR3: CASSSGTSGGGRIQYF; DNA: TGTGCCAGCAGCTCCGGAACTAGCGGGGGGGGCCGGATTCAGTACTTC
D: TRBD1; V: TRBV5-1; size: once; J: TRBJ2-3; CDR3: CASRLEGGTDTRYF; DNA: TGCGCCAGCAGGCTCGAAGGGGGCACAGATACGCGGTATTTT
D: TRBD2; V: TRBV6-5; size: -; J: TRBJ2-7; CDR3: CASSYSRQRDSPGSYEQYF; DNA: TGTGCCAGCAGTTACTCGAGGCAGCGGGACTCCCCCGGCTCCTACGAGCAGTACTTC
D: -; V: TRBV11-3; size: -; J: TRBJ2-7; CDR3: CASSLDPEGIYEQYF; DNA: TGTGCCAGCAGCTTAGATCCGGAAGGGATATACGAGCAGTACTTC
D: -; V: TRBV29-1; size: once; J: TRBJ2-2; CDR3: CSVLGEKVSGELFF; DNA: TGCAGCGTTTTGGGCGAGAAAGTGTCCGGGGAGCTGTTTTTT
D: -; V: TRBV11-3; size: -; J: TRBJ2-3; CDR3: CVSSPLRGATDTQYF; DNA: TGTGTCAGCAGCCCTCTCCGGGGGGCCACAGATACGCAGTATTTT
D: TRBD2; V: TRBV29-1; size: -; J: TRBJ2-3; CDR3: CSVNELAGGPNTQYF; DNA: TGCAGCGTGAATGAGCTAGCGGGAGGGCCGAATACGCAGTATTTT
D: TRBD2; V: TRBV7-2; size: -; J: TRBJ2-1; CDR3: CASSPGHLAGPYNEQFF; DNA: TGTGCCAGCAGCCCCGGACACCTAGCGGGACCCTACAATGAGCAGTTCTTC
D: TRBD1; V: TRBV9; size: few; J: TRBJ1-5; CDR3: CASSYDRVQPQHF; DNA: TGTGCCAGCAGCTATGACAGGGTCCAGCCCCAGCATTTT
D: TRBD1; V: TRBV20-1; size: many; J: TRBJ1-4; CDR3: CSARDFRKGTGLNEKLFF; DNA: TGCAGTGCTAGAGATTTCAGGAAGGGGACAGGCCTAAATGAAAAACTGTTTTTT
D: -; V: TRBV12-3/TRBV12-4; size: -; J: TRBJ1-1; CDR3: CASSTQINTEAFF; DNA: TGTGCCAGCAGTACTCAGATAAACACTGAAGCTTTCTTT
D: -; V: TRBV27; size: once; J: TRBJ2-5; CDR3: CASSPRLSPGSEYF; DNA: TGTGCCAGCAGTCCCCGTTTATCGCCAGGGAGTGAGTACTTC
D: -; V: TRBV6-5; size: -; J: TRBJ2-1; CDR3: CASSYSLSRNEQFF; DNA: TGTGCCAGCAGTTACAGTTTGTCACGGAATGAGCAGTTCTTC
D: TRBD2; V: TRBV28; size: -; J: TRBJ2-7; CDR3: CASSPHVAGGYEQYF; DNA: TGTGCCAGCAGTCCGCACGTAGCGGGAGGATACGAGCAGTACTTC
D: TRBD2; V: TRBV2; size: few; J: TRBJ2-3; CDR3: CASSASGGSTDTQYF; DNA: TGTGCCAGCAGTGCTAGCGGGGGGAGCACAGATACGCAGTATTTT
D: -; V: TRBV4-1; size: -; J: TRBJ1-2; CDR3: CASSPTGGQRGYGYTF; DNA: TGCGCCAGCAGCCCGACGGGGGGCCAACGGGGGTATGGCTACACCTTC
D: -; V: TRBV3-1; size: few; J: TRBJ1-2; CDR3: CASSQDRTAYGYTF; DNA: TGTGCCAGCAGCCAAGATCGGACAGCTTATGGCTACACCTTC
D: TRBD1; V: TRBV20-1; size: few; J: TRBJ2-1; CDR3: CSWTGINEQFF; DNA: TGCAGTTGGACAGGGATCAATGAGCAGTTCTTC
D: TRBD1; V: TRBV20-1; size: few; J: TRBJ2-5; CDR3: CSARGEDRGETQYF; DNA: TGCAGTGCTAGAGGGGAAGACAGGGGGGAGACCCAGTACTTC
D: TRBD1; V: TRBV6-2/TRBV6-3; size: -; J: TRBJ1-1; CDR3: CASSYDIHGQDTEAFF; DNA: TGTGCCAGCAGTTATGACATCCATGGACAGGACACTGAAGCTTTCTTT
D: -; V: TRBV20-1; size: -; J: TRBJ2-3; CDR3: CSARTQPDTQYF; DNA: TGCAGTGCTAGAACTCAACCAGATACGCAGTATTTT
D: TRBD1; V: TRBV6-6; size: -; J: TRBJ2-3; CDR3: CAGSYSWTGMSTDTQYF; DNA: TGTGCCGGCAGTTACTCCTGGACAGGGATGAGCACAGATACGCAGTATTTT
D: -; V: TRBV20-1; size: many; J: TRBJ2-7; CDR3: CSAYGLGLHEQYF; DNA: TGCAGTGCTTACGGATTGGGCCTCCACGAGCAGTACTTC
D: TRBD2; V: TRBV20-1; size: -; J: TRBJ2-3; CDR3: CSASAAKSSGRVTDTQYF; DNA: TGCAGTGCTAGTGCGGCCAAAAGTAGCGGGAGAGTAACAGATACGCAGTATTTT
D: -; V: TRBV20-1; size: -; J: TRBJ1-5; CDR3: CSARDSRGDQPQHF; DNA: TGCAGTGCTAGAGATTCCAGAGGGGATCAGCCCCAGCATTTT
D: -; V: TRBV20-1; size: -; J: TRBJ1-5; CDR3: CSVTSGVGDQPQHF; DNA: TGCAGTGTCACCAGTGGGGTTGGTGATCAGCCCCAGCATTTT
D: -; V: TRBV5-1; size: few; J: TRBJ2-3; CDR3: CASTDTDTQYF; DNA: TGTGCCAGCACAGATACAGATACGCAGTATTTT
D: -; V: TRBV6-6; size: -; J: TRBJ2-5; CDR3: CASSYEGLQGIACQQYF; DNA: TGTGCCAGCAGTTATGAGGGGCTACAGGGCATCGCCTGCCAGCAGTACTTC
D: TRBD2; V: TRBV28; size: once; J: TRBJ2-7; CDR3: CASSIPAGTSGLVHRTVNEQYF; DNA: TGTGCCAGCAGTATACCCGCAGGGACTAGCGGGCTAGTCCATAGGACCGTCAATGAGCAGTACTTC
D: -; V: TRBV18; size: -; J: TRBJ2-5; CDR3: CASSPGGARETQYF; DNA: TGTGCCAGCTCACCGGGCGGAGCTCGAGAGACCCAGTACTTC
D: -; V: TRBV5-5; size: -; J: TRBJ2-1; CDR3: CASSLLLAWYNEQFF; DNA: TGTGCCAGCAGCTTACTGCTAGCTTGGTACAATGAGCAGTTCTTC
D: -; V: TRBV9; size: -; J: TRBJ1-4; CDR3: CASSVDSNEKLFF; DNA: TGTGCCAGCAGCGTCGACAGTAATGAAAAACTGTTTTTT
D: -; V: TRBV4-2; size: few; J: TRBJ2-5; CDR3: CASSQDRGPLETQYF; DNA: TGTGCCAGCAGCCAAGATCGCGGGCCGTTAGAGACCCAGTACTTC
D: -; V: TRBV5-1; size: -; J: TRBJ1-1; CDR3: CASSFSGTTEAFF; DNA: TGCGCCAGCAGCTTTTCGGGGACCACTGAAGCTTTCTTT
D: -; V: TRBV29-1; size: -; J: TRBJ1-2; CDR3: CSVEVGPNYGYTF; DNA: TGCAGCGTTGAAGTCGGCCCAAACTATGGCTACACCTTC